This T cell receptor (beta chain) emerged from a study of shared clonotypes between healthy human individuals. This table comes from immunoSEQ multiplex PCR, and its TCRdb copy is limited to in-frame clones, with some not included. This sample has roughly 500,000 clones, with 70% to 80% found just once. Germline V gene sequence: CDR1 MDHEN, CDR2 SYDVKM. The J segment lost 1 base and the V segment lost 6 bases, leaving 5 bases of the junction unmatched. This CDR3 region has 14 residues. Sample: PBMCs. This chain uses TRBV28 with TRBJ1-1; TRBD1 matches at 7 bases. This TCR came from a woman aged 40 to 50 in good health. Some clones in this sample may be carry-over from other donors' samples. CDR3 residues: CASSNDRANTEAFF. In nucleotides, the CDR3 is TGTGCCAGCAGCAACGACAGGGCGAACACTGAAGCTTTCTTT.